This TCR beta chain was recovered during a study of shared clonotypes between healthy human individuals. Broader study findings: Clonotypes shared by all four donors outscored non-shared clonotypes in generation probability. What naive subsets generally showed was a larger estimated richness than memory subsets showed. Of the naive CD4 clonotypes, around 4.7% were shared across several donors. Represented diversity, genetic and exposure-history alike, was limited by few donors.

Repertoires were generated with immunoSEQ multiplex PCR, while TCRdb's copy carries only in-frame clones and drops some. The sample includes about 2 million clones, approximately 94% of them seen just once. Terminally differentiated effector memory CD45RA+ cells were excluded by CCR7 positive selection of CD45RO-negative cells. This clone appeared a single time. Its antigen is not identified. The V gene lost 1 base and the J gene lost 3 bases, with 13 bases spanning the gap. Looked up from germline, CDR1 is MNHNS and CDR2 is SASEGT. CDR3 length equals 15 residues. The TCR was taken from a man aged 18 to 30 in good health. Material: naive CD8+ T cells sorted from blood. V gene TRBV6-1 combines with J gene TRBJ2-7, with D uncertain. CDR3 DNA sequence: TGTGCCAGCAGTGAAGTTATCCCGCAACACTACGAGCAGTACTTC. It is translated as CASSEVIPQHYEQYF.